This T cell receptor (beta chain) was found in a study of blood T cell repertoires in COVID-19. The protocol was immunoSEQ multiplex PCR, while the TCRdb copy is restricted to in-frame clones and leaves out a portion. This sample carries approximately 300,000 clones, 85% to 95% of them seen once, and the ten largest clones take almost 4%. The sequence came from a woman aged 25 to 45 who had been exposed to COVID-19. Sequencing was carried out using PBMCs or T cells enriched from blood (not recorded which).

CDR3 loop: CASTLDSYNEQFF. Here the CDR3 DNA reads TGTGCCAGCACCCTGGACTCTTACAATGAGCAGTTCTTC. The chain employs TRBV2 and TRBJ2-1, with TRBD2 as a possible D gene (5 bases). The CDR3 is made up of 13 amino acids. V lost 7 bases to trimming and J lost 4 bases, with 11 bases between them. CDR1 SNHLY and CDR2 FYNNEI come from the germline V gene.